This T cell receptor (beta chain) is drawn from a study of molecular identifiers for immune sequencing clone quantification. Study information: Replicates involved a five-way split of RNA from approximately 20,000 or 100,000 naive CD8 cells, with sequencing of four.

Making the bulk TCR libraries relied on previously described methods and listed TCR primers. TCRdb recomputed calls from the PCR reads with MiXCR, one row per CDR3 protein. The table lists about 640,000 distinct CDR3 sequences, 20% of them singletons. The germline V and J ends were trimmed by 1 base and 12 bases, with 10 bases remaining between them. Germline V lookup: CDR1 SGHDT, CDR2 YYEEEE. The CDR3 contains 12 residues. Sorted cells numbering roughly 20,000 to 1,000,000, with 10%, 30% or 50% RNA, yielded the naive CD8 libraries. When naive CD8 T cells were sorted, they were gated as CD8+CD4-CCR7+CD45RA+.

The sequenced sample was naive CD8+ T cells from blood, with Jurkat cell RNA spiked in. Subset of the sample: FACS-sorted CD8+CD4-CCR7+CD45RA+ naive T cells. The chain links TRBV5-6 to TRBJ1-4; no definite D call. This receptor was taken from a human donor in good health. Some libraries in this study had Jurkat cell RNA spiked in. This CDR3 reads CASSLLGEELFF. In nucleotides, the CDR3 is TGTGCCAGCAGCTTGCTCGGGGAAGAACTGTTTTTT.